The 4 T cell receptor beta chains in this list originate from one sample, sequenced in a study of blood T cells in healthy people across ages. Combining a sample-barcoded 5' primer with a J-beta primer mix, a second PCR ran for about 7 to 11 cycles. A single record per CDR3 protein comes from TCRdb applying MiXCR to the 5' RACE reads. The sample carries 1.5 million to 2 million distinct CDR3 sequences, approximately 50% recorded once. Sequenced: blood. The source of these receptors is a woman in her thirties or forties in good health.

Comments on this clonotype: Germline and junction disagree at one end, which may indicate a read error. The chain employs TRBV7-2 and TRBJ2-5, with 9 positions matching TRBD1. The CDR3 spans 14 residues. Germline CDR1 and CDR2: SGHTA and FQGNSA. The CDR3 DNA follows: TGTGCCGGCAGCCCGGACAGGGGCCAAGAGACCCAGTACTTC. As protein: CAGSPDRGQETQYF.

V is TRBV11-2 and J is TRBJ2-5, with D possibly matching TRBD2 (7 bases). V was cut by 6 bases and J by 2 bases, with 19 bases left in between. The V gene's germline CDR1 is SGHAT and CDR2 FQNNGV. The CDR3 spans 16 residues. The CDR3 loop is CASRRGVASGQETQYF. CDR3 DNA: TGTGCCAGCAGAAGGGGGGTGGCTAGCGGACAAGAGACCCAGTACTTC.

The chain joins TRBV12-3 or TRBV12-4 to TRBJ2-5, with 14 bases that match TRBD2. V dropped 5 bases and J dropped 5; count of bases not matched to a gene: 10. The CDR3 loop spans 17 amino acids. The CDR3 spells CASSPGLAGGWYETQYF. Here the CDR3 DNA reads TGTGCCAGCAGTCCTGGACTAGCGGGGGGCTGGTATGAGACCCAGTACTTC.

The rearrangement uses TRBV28 and TRBJ1-2; no definite D call. V dropped 4 bases and J dropped 2 bases, with 20 bases sitting between them. This CDR3 contains 17 residues. Germline V gives CDR1 MDHEN, CDR2 SYDVKM. In nucleotides, the CDR3 is TGTGCCAGCAGTTCCCAAGAGGAGAAGCTTAGGAACTATGGCTACACCTTC. Its protein product is CASSSQEEKLRNYGYTF.